Listed below are T cell receptor beta chains from one sample, sequenced in a study of TIL therapy for anti-PD-1-resistant metastatic lung cancer. Clones were sequenced by immunoSEQ multiplex PCR, and TCRdb holds only the in-frame ones, with some missing. The repertoire has roughly 60,000 clones, more than 60% of them found once; the top ten carry less than 2%. The material was blood, obtained at baseline. The receptors stem from a person aged 25-85 years with non-small cell lung cancer. CDR3s include the opening cysteine and the closing phenylalanine or tryptophan. The D gene is left open where the match is weak. For some rows the clone size is stated as once, few or many, or as a class when expanded; others skip it.

J gene: TRBJ1-5; clone size: NA; D gene: NA; V gene: TRBV12-2; CDR3 protein: CASRPDPGGRTNQPQHF; CDR3 DNA: TGTGCAAGTCGCCCTGATCCAGGGGGCCGCACCAATCAGCCCCAGCATTTT
J gene: TRBJ1-2; clone size: NA; D gene: NA; V gene: TRBV2; CDR3 protein: CAGPRAYGYTF; CDR3 DNA: TGTGCCGGTCCCAGGGCCTATGGCTACACCTTC
J gene: TRBJ2-2; clone size: NA; D gene: TRBD1; V gene: TRBV9; CDR3 protein: CASSVTGVGTGELFF; CDR3 DNA: TGTGCCAGCAGCGTTACAGGGGTTGGCACCGGGGAGCTGTTTTTT
J gene: TRBJ2-2; clone size: NA; D gene: TRBD2; V gene: TRBV11-2; CDR3 protein: CATLRGRAGGAGELFF; CDR3 DNA: TGTGCCACCCTTAGGGGGCGAGCGGGAGGAGCCGGGGAGCTGTTTTTT
J gene: TRBJ2-1; clone size: NA; D gene: TRBD2; V gene: TRBV7-2; CDR3 protein: CASSRRLAGGGYNEQFF; CDR3 DNA: TGTGCCAGCAGCAGGCGACTAGCGGGAGGGGGGTACAATGAGCAGTTCTTC
J gene: TRBJ1-5; clone size: NA; D gene: TRBD1; V gene: TRBV7-9; CDR3 protein: CASSSSGSGGFRQPQHF; CDR3 DNA: TGTGCCAGCAGCTCAAGTGGCTCAGGGGGGTTCCGGCAGCCCCAGCATTTT
J gene: TRBJ2-5; clone size: NA; D gene: TRBD1; V gene: TRBV6-1; CDR3 protein: CASNHGTGGGETQYF; CDR3 DNA: TGTGCCAGCAACCACGGGACAGGGGGGGGAGAGACCCAGTACTTC
J gene: TRBJ2-5; clone size: NA; D gene: TRBD2; V gene: TRBV9; CDR3 protein: CASSAGSGTSGKETQYF; CDR3 DNA: TGTGCCAGCAGCGCGGGCTCCGGGACTAGCGGAAAAGAGACCCAGTACTTC
J gene: TRBJ1-1; clone size: NA; D gene: NA; V gene: TRBV6-6; CDR3 protein: CASRLTSGSTEAFF; CDR3 DNA: TGTGCCAGCAGACTGACGTCTGGGTCCACTGAAGCTTTCTTT
J gene: TRBJ1-1; clone size: NA; D gene: NA; V gene: TRBV28; CDR3 protein: CASTFQRVGTEAFF; CDR3 DNA: TGTGCCAGCACCTTCCAAAGGGTGGGCACTGAAGCTTTCTTT
J gene: TRBJ1-3; clone size: NA; D gene: NA; V gene: TRBV29-1; CDR3 protein: CSVQETNSGNTIYF; CDR3 DNA: TGCAGCGTTCAGGAAACTAACTCTGGAAACACCATATATTTT
J gene: TRBJ2-2; clone size: NA; D gene: NA; V gene: TRBV28; CDR3 protein: CASIWGAGTGELFF; CDR3 DNA: TGTGCCAGCATCTGGGGGGCCGGCACCGGGGAGCTGTTTTTT
J gene: TRBJ1-1; clone size: few; D gene: NA; V gene: TRBV7-9; CDR3 protein: CASSLEAGNTEAFF; CDR3 DNA: TGTGCCAGCAGCTTAGAGGCAGGGAACACTGAAGCTTTCTTT
J gene: TRBJ2-3; clone size: NA; D gene: TRBD2; V gene: TRBV5-4; CDR3 protein: CASSLFSGVRTDTQYF; CDR3 DNA: TGTGCCAGCAGCTTGTTTAGCGGGGTGCGCACAGATACGCAGTATTTT
J gene: TRBJ2-5; clone size: NA; D gene: TRBD2; V gene: TRBV28; CDR3 protein: CASSPPGRGGETQYF; CDR3 DNA: TGTGCCAGCAGTCCCCCCGGGAGGGGTGGAGAGACCCAGTACTTC
J gene: TRBJ2-4; clone size: NA; D gene: TRBD1; V gene: TRBV5-6; CDR3 protein: CASSLALQGLAKNIQYF; CDR3 DNA: TGTGCCAGCAGCTTGGCCTTACAGGGGCTAGCCAAAAACATTCAGTACTTC
J gene: TRBJ2-2; clone size: NA; D gene: NA; V gene: TRBV7-2; CDR3 protein: CASSSQGGAPNGELFF; CDR3 DNA: TGTGCCAGCAGCTCACAAGGAGGGGCCCCCAACGGGGAGCTGTTTTTT
J gene: TRBJ2-5; clone size: few; D gene: NA; V gene: TRBV11-2; CDR3 protein: CASSRGVRSGGETQYF; CDR3 DNA: TGTGCCAGCAGTCGTGGGGTGAGATCTGGCGGAGAGACCCAGTACTTC
J gene: TRBJ1-6; clone size: NA; D gene: NA; V gene: TRBV28; CDR3 protein: CATSQLQGMSSPLHF; CDR3 DNA: TGTGCCACCTCCCAACTTCAGGGGATGTCTTCACCCCTCCACTTT
J gene: TRBJ1-5; clone size: large; D gene: NA; V gene: TRBV2; CDR3 protein: CASRESNQPQHF; CDR3 DNA: TGTGCCAGCAGGGAGAGCAATCAGCCCCAGCATTTT
J gene: TRBJ2-2; clone size: few; D gene: NA; V gene: TRBV28; CDR3 protein: CASSLWAGKANTGELFF; CDR3 DNA: TGTGCCAGCAGTTTATGGGCAGGGAAAGCGAACACCGGGGAGCTGTTTTTT
J gene: TRBJ2-4; clone size: NA; D gene: TRBD1; V gene: TRBV6-6; CDR3 protein: CASSPGTGGRNIQYF; CDR3 DNA: TGTGCCAGCAGTCCCGGAACAGGGGGCAGAAACATTCAGTACTTC
J gene: TRBJ2-7; clone size: NA; D gene: NA; V gene: TRBV21-1; CDR3 protein: CASSKMGGGQGAYEQYF; CDR3 DNA: TGTGCCAGCAGCAAAATGGGCGGGGGACAGGGGGCCTACGAGCAGTACTTC
J gene: TRBJ1-5; clone size: once; D gene: NA; V gene: TRBV18; CDR3 protein: CASSLSGPSNQPQHF; CDR3 DNA: TGTGCCAGCTCACTAAGCGGGCCAAGCAATCAGCCCCAGCATTTT
J gene: TRBJ2-3; clone size: NA; D gene: NA; V gene: TRBV1; CDR3 protein: CASSQDDIRGDTQYF; CDR3 DNA: TGCGCCAGCAGCCAAGATGACATCCGGGGAGATACGCAGTATTTT
J gene: TRBJ2-2; clone size: NA; D gene: NA; V gene: TRBV30; CDR3 protein: CAWSVWGARVTGELFF; CDR3 DNA: TGTGCCTGGAGTGTTTGGGGGGCGCGTGTCACCGGGGAGCTGTTTTTT
J gene: TRBJ1-4; clone size: NA; D gene: NA; V gene: TRBV5-4; CDR3 protein: CASSLGGTYTEKLFF; CDR3 DNA: TGTGCCAGCAGCTTGGGGGGGACCTATACTGAAAAACTGTTTTTT
J gene: TRBJ2-7; clone size: NA; D gene: TRBD1; V gene: TRBV30; CDR3 protein: CASVRQGTLYEQYF; CDR3 DNA: TGTGCCTCCGTGAGACAGGGTACCCTCTACGAGCAGTACTTC
J gene: TRBJ1-2; clone size: NA; D gene: NA; V gene: TRBV5-6; CDR3 protein: CASSQRTTGAPFYGYTF; CDR3 DNA: TGTGCCAGCAGCCAGAGGACGACCGGGGCCCCCTTCTATGGCTACACCTTC
J gene: TRBJ1-2; clone size: NA; D gene: NA; V gene: TRBV28; CDR3 protein: CASSSPIEPPGTARYGYTF; CDR3 DNA: TGTGCCAGCAGTTCGCCGATAGAACCCCCCGGGACTGCCCGCTATGGCTACACCTTC